The 8 T cell receptor beta chains presented below share a single source sample, sequenced in a study of T cells in Graves' hyperthyroidism and ophthalmopathy. TCR beta CDR3 regions were amplified from RNA transcripts. A set of HTBI primers served as the primers for a first-round RT-PCR of the TCR CDR3. TCRdb re-analysed the multiplex PCR reads in MiXCR, keeping a single row per CDR3 protein. The table records around 340,000 distinct CDR3 sequences, 15% to 20% of them present only once. The sequenced material came from blood. The receptors were gathered from a woman aged 40 to 50 with Graves' ophthalmopathy.

The rearrangement links TRBV12-3 or TRBV12-4 to TRBJ1-5; TRBD1 agrees at 7 bases. The V gene end was trimmed by 6 bases and the J gene end by 6 bases; junction bases not matched to a gene: 2. The CDR3 extends over 12 amino acids. This CDR3 reads CASRAGGQPQHF. The CDR3 DNA reads as TGTGCCAGCAGAGCAGGGGGTCAGCCCCAGCATTTT.

Ten or more counts support this clonotype. This CDR3 is CSVEASPGYGYTF. The CDR3 DNA reads TGCAGCGTTGAAGCTTCGCCCGGCTATGGCTACACCTTC. V and J are TRBV29-1 and TRBJ1-2, with D unresolved. The CDR3 is 13 residues long. With 1 base removed from V and 4 bases from J, the gap between germline ends came to 10 bases. The germline V gene encodes CDR1 SQVTM and CDR2 ANQGSEA.

This clonotype was observed once. The V call is TRBV20-1, the J call TRBJ1-6, with 10 positions matching TRBD1. V trimming: 5 bases; J trimming: 14 bases; junction bases outside the gene matches: 6. Germline V CDR1 and CDR2: DFQATT, SNEGSKA (reference sequence). The CDR3 consists of 12 residues. The CDR3 sequence: CSARTGGGALHF. Here the CDR3 DNA reads TGCAGTGCTCGGACAGGGGGTGGGGCCCTCCACTTT.

This clonotype was counted ten times or more. The chain recombines TRBV12-3 or TRBV12-4 with TRBJ2-7, with TRBD2 matching 11 bases. This CDR3 region has 18 residues. After removal of 7 bases from V and 1 base from J, the junction contained 15 bases not matched to a gene. The DNA of the CDR3 is TGTGCCAGCACTTCCGGGATACTAGCGGGAGTGGATTCCTACGAGCAGTACTTC. Protein: CASTSGILAGVDSYEQYF.

The chain employs TRBV7-8 and TRBJ2-1, with 7 bases lining up with TRBD2. The ends lost 1 base at V and 6 bases at J; junction bases unmatched: 6. The CDR3 consists of 15 residues. CDR1 is SGHVS and CDR2 is FQNEAQ in the germline V gene. The CDR3 is CASSLVRRETNEQFF. CDR3 nucleotide sequence: TGTGCCAGCAGCTTAGTTCGGCGGGAGACCAATGAGCAGTTCTTC.

The chain combines TRBV12-3 or TRBV12-4 with TRBJ1-1, with D unclear. The CDR3 contains 15 residues. Trimming shortened V by 5 bases and J by 1 base, and 14 bases separated the two germline ends. Here the CDR3 DNA reads TGTGCCAGCAGTCCCTTCGGACGGCAGAACACTGAAGCTTTCTTT. It encodes CASSPFGRQNTEAFF.

Many counts were recorded for this clonotype. This chain links TRBV15 with TRBJ1-1, with D perhaps matching TRBD1 (6 bases). The CDR3 runs 13 residues. The V gene's germline CDR1 is LNHNV and CDR2 YYDKDF (reference sequence). With 3 bases removed from V and 4 bases from J, the gap between germline ends came to 9 bases. Here the CDR3 reads CATSSGQFTEAFF. In DNA form, the CDR3 reads TGTGCCACCAGCAGCGGACAGTTCACTGAAGCTTTCTTT.

This clonotype occurred many times. CDR3 in amino acids: CATSRDERAEEAFF. In DNA, the CDR3 is TGTGCCACCAGCAGAGATGAACGGGCAGAGGAAGCTTTCTTT. The gene calls are TRBV15 and TRBJ1-1; no clear D gene. CDR1 is LNHNV, CDR2 YYDKDF, per germline (reference sequence). The CDR3 is 14 residues long. Trimming pared 0 bases from V and 8 bases from J, leaving 13 bases between.